The next 21 T cell receptor beta chains were all read from a single sample in a study of cytomegalovirus exposure and HLA in healthy donors. 13 Jbeta primers and 60 Vbeta primers were used for the PCR. The data were produced by immunoSEQ multiplex PCR, yet TCRdb's version contains in-frame clones alone and is incomplete. The sample includes under 200,000 clones, roughly 83% of them seen just once. Source material: PBMCs. The receptors derive from a woman in her forties or fifties in good health and CMV-seronegative.

This clone came up a few times. V and J are TRBV7-8 and TRBJ2-7, with TRBD2 identical over 9 bases. The CDR3 is 14 residues long. J was trimmed by 4 bases and V by 3 bases; bases with no gene match: 4. Germline V gene data show CDR1 as SGHVS and CDR2 as FQNEAQ. CDR3 DNA: TGTGCCAGCAGCTTTGGGACTAGCCCATACGAGCAGTACTTC. This codes for CASSFGTSPYEQYF.

The J gene is TRBJ2-7, the V gene TRBV7-6, with D perhaps TRBD2 (6 bases). This CDR3 is built from 14 residues. CDR1 SGHVS and CDR2 FNYEAQ come from the germline V gene. Trimming removed 1 base from V and 6 bases from J, with 13 bases in between. In nucleotides, the CDR3 is TGTGCCAGCAGCTTAGGTGGTTCCGGGGGCGAGCAGTACTTC. Encoded protein: CASSLGGSGGEQYF.

The CDR3: CAWSVGLAGGYNEQFF. CDR3 in DNA: TGTGCCTGGAGTGTGGGACTAGCGGGGGGGTACAATGAGCAGTTCTTC. This chain joins TRBV30 and TRBJ2-1; 16 bases are a match to TRBD2. Germline lookup yields CDR1 GTSNPN and CDR2 SVGIG (reference sequence). This CDR3 has 16 residues. V shed 0 bases and J 4 bases; nucleotides not matched to a gene: 0.

The chain combines TRBV2 with TRBJ1-5; 7 nucleotides match TRBD1. CDR3 size: 15 residues. Looked up from germline, CDR1 is SNHLY and CDR2 is FYNNEI. V trimming: 5 bases; J trimming: 0 bases; junction bases outside the gene matches: 4. The CDR3 reads CASSKQGTSNQPQHF. The CDR3 nucleotides read TGTGCCAGCAGTAAACAGGGGACTAGCAATCAGCCCCAGCATTTT.

The chain links TRBV5-1 to TRBJ2-2; D is ambiguous. Trimming stripped 0 bases from V and 1 base from J, with 10 bases between. The CDR3 has 16 amino acids. Per germline, CDR1 SGHRS and CDR2 YFSETQ. CDR3 region: CASSLAVQLNTGELFF. CDR3 nucleotides: TGCGCCAGCAGCTTGGCCGTTCAACTGAACACCGGGGAGCTGTTTTTT.

This chain connects TRBV19 to TRBJ2-7, with D possibly being TRBD1 (6 bases). CDR1 and CDR2 from the germline V gene are LNHDA and SQIVND (reference sequence). V dropped 3 bases and J dropped 6 bases, with 15 bases sitting between them. This CDR3 is 14 amino acids long. CDR3: CASSIVQGTSEQYF. The CDR3 nucleotides read TGTGCCAGTAGTATCGTCCAAGGGACAAGCGAGCAGTACTTC.

The chain carries TRBV11-2 and TRBJ2-7, with D possibly TRBD1 on 6 matching bases. Germline lookup yields CDR1 SGHAT and CDR2 FQNNGV. The V end lost 5 bases, the J end lost 3 bases, and 20 bases lay between the germline ends. The CDR3 totals 16 residues. The CDR3 is CASSDFGRGVFYEQYF. As DNA, the CDR3 is TGTGCCAGCAGCGACTTCGGCAGGGGCGTATTCTACGAGCAGTACTTC.

The rearrangement joins TRBV28 to TRBJ1-2; D is perhaps TRBD1 (6 bases). The germline V gene has CDR1 MDHEN and CDR2 SYDVKM. Trimming stripped 5 bases from V and 8 bases from J, with 15 bases between. This CDR3 spans 13 amino acids. The CDR3 here is CASSTTDRKGYTF. CDR3 sequence (DNA): TGTGCCAGCAGTACAACCGACAGGAAGGGCTACACCTTC.

The chain couples TRBV9 to TRBJ2-5, with TRBD1 matching 7 bases. Trimming removed 4 bases from V and 1 base from J; junction bases left unmatched: 4. Germline V gene data show CDR1 as SGDLS and CDR2 as YYNGEE. The CDR3 runs to 14 residues. The CDR3 bases are TGTGCCAGCAGCCCTTGGGACAGCCAAGAGACCCAGTACTTC. As protein: CASSPWDSQETQYF.

This clone was recorded only once. The genes are TRBV6-5 and TRBJ2-6; D is unclear. This CDR3 has 15 residues. Per germline, CDR1 MNHEY and CDR2 SVGAGI. Trimming shortened V by 10 bases and J by 0 bases, and 13 bases separated the two germline ends. CDR3 coding DNA: TGTGCCACCACTCATCGAAGCTCTGGGGCCAACGTCCTGACTTTC. Its protein is CATTHRSSGANVLTF.

The V call is TRBV5-1, the J call TRBJ1-1; D is unresolved. The germline CDR1 and CDR2 sequences are SGHRS and YFSETQ. V lost 4 bases and J 1 base, leaving 8 bases between the germline ends. The CDR3 length is 13 residues. CDR3 sequence reads: CASSRGQNTEAFF. The CDR3 bases are TGCGCCAGCAGCCGTGGGCAGAACACTGAAGCTTTCTTT.

This chain's CDR3 is CASSLGGDSRLNYGYTF. CDR3 DNA: TGTGCCAGCAGCTTAGGTGGGGACAGCCGGCTAAACTATGGCTACACCTTC. The chain uses TRBV7-2 and TRBJ1-2; TRBD1 agrees at 7 bases. CDR1 SGHTA and CDR2 FQGNSA come from the germline V gene. This CDR3 has 17 residues. V dropped 1 base and J dropped 2; count of bases not matched to a gene: 10.

This chain links TRBV4-2 with TRBJ2-5; 11 nucleotides align to TRBD2. Per germline, CDR1 LGHNA and CDR2 YNFKEQ. This CDR3 is 18 amino acids long. The junction had 8 bases not matched to a gene; V was cut back by 0 bases and J by 2 bases. CDR3: CASSQEGLAGGWQETQYF. The CDR3 bases are TGTGCCAGCAGCCAAGAAGGGCTAGCGGGGGGCTGGCAAGAGACCCAGTACTTC.

The chain is built from TRBV15 and TRBJ2-3; no reliable D call. The length of the CDR3 is 23 residues. V was cut by 0 bases and J by 2 bases, with 33 bases left in between. From germline, CDR1 is LNHNV and CDR2 YYDKDF (reference sequence). CDR3 sequence reads: CATSREFCVVIGFLNPNTDTQYF. The CDR3 DNA reads as TGTGCCACCAGCAGAGAGTTTTGCGTTGTCATCGGGTTTCTGAACCCAAACACAGATACGCAGTATTTT.

The chain has TRBV7-9 and TRBJ2-5, with a possible D match to TRBD1 (6 bases). V shed 8 bases and J shed 2 bases, with 12 bases lying between them. The V gene's germline CDR1 is SEHNR and CDR2 FQNEAQ (reference sequence). CDR3 length equals 13 residues. CDR3 DNA sequence: TGTGCCAGCCTAGGACAGACTCAAGAGACCCAGTACTTC. It translates to CASLGQTQETQYF.

The V call is TRBV6-1, the J call TRBJ2-5; 7 nucleotides match TRBD2. The length of the CDR3 is 14 residues. Germline trimming cut 7 bases from V and 2 bases from J; bases unmatched to any gene: 7. Germline V gives CDR1 MNHNS, CDR2 SASEGT. DNA for the CDR3: TGTGCCAGCACTCAAGGGAGGGTTCAAGAGACCCAGTACTTC. Translated, it gives CASTQGRVQETQYF.

Details on this clone: Compared with germline, one end of the junction differs, possibly owing to a read error. The V and J genes are TRBV7-9 and TRBJ1-4; D might be TRBD1 (5 bases). The germline V gene encodes CDR1 SEHNR and CDR2 FQNEAQ (reference sequence). CDR3 length equals 14 residues. CDR3 amino acids: CSSSSQGSNEKLFF. The CDR3 coding sequence is TGTTCCAGCAGCTCCCAGGGTTCGAATGAAAAACTGTTTTTT.

The chain uses TRBV7-9 and TRBJ2-1; 14 bases fit TRBD2. V was clipped by 4 bases and J by 2 bases; unmatched bases: 7. The length of the CDR3 is 18 residues. Germline V gene data show CDR1 as SEHNR and CDR2 as FQNEAQ (reference sequence). Here the CDR3 DNA reads TGTGCCAGCAGCTCGACCGGGACTAGCGGGAGACCCTACAATGAGCAGTTCTTC. Translating it yields CASSSTGTSGRPYNEQFF.

This chain connects TRBV6-6 to TRBJ1-3; 7 bases map to TRBD1. Losses at the gene ends were 2 bases for V and 1 base for J; bases not matched to a gene: 2. The germline CDR1 and CDR2 sequences are MNHNY and SVGAGI (reference sequence). The CDR3 runs to 15 residues. As DNA, the CDR3 is TGTGCCAGCAGTTACCGACAGGGTTCTGGAAACACCATATATTTT. Amino acid sequence: CASSYRQGSGNTIYF.

This clone is a singleton in its sample. The chain has TRBV9 and TRBJ2-7; possibly TRBD1 for D (8 bases). The CDR3 loop spans 14 amino acids. Looked up from germline, CDR1 is SGDLS and CDR2 is YYNGEE. Trimming took 0 bases from V and 7 from J, leaving 14 bases between them. CDR3 region: CASSVAQGGGEQYF. Written as DNA, the CDR3 is TGTGCCAGCAGCGTAGCACAGGGGGGGGGAGAGCAGTACTTC.

The J gene is TRBJ2-5, the V gene TRBV5-1, with 10 positions matching TRBD2. With the DNA end fitting TRBJ2-7 better, the J assignment may be wrong. The CDR3 consists of 15 residues. CDR1 is SGHRS and CDR2 is YFSETQ in the germline V gene. The CDR3 DNA is TGCGCCAGCAGCCCTGCTAGCGGGGGCACCTACGAGCAGTACTTC. Translated: CASSPASGGTYEQYF.